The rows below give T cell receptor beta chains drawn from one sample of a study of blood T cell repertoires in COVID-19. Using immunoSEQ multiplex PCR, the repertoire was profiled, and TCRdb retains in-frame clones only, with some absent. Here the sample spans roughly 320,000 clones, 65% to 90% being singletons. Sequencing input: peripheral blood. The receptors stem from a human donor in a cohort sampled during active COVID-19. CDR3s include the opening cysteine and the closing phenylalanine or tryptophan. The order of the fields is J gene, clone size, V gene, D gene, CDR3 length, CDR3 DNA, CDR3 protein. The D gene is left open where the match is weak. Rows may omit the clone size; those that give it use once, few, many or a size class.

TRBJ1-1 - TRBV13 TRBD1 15 TGTGCCAGCAGCTTCTTATCGGACAGGGAGACTGAAGCTTTCTTT CASSFLSDRETEAFF
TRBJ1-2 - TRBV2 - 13 TGTGCCAGCAGGGCCGAGGGGGTGAGCGGCTACACCTTC CASRAEGVSGYTF
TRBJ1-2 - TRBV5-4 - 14 TGTGCCAGCAGCTTTGACACTGCTAACTATGGCTACACCTTC CASSFDTANYGYTF
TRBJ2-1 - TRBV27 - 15 TGTGCCAGCAGTTTAGCGGGGAGCTCCTACAATGAGCAGTTCTTC CASSLAGSSYNEQFF
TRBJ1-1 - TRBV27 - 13 TGTGCCAGCAGGGTGGGAGAGAACACTGAAGCTTTCTTT CASRVGENTEAFF
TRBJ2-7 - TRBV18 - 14 TGTGCCAGCTCCCTCACGCGGGCTCTGGACGAGCAGTACTTC CASSLTRALDEQYF
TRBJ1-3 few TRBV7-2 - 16 TGTGCCAGCAGCTTATGGGCCGGGAGCTCTGGAAACACCATATATTTT CASSLWAGSSGNTIYF
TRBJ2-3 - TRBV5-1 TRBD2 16 TGCGCCAGCAGCTTGGTGGGGACTAGCGGCACAGATACGCAGTATTTT CASSLVGTSGTDTQYF
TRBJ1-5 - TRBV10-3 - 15 TGTGCCATCAGTGATTATCTTACAGGGCCTCCATCCCAGCATTTT CAISDYLTGPPSQHF
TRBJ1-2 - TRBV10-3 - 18 TGTGCCATCAGTGAGTCGGGTACAGGGTACCGAACTAACTATGGCTACACCTTC CAISESGTGYRTNYGYTF
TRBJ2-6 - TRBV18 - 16 TGTGCCAGCTCTCCCCTATACAGGTCTGGGGCCAACGTCCTGACTTTC CASSPLYRSGANVLTF
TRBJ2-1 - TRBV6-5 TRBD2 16 TGTGCCAGCAGTTACGCTAGCGGGGGGGCTCACAATGAGCAGTTCTTC CASSYASGGAHNEQFF
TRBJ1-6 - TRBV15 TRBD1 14 TGTGCCACCAGCAGGACAGGGTCGAATTCACCCCTCCACTTT CATSRTGSNSPLHF
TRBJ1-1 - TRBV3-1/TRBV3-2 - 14 TGTGCCAGCAGCCAAGGTCGGACAGCTAGGGGGGCTTTCTTT CASSQGRTARGAFF
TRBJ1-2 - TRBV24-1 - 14 TGTGCCACCAGTGATTTGGGACAACACTATGGCTACACCTTC CATSDLGQHYGYTF
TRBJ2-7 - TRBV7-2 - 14 TGTGCCAGCAGCTCCGCGACAGGTTCCTACGAGCAGTACTTC CASSSATGSYEQYF
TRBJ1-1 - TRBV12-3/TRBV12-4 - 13 TGTGCCAGCAGCTCTACAGTGGGCACTGAAGCTTTCTTT CASSSTVGTEAFF
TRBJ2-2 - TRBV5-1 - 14 TGCGCCAGCAGCTTGACTAGCAACACCGGGGAGCTGTTTTTT CASSLTSNTGELFF
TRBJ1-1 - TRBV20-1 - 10 TGCAGTGTGGGGGGGATTTTAGCTTTCTTT CSVGGILAFF
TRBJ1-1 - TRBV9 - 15 TGTGCCAGCAGCGTAGATCCAGGGGAAGGAACTGAAGCTTTCTTT CASSVDPGEGTEAFF
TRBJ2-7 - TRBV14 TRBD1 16 TGTGCCAGCAGCCACGGGCCGGGACAGGGCTCCTACGAGCAGTACTTC CASSHGPGQGSYEQYF
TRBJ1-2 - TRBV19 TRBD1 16 TGTGCCAGTAGAATCTCGTCCGGGACAGGGGGCCGGGGCTACACCTTC CASRISSGTGGRGYTF
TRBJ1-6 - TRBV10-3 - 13 TGTGCCATCAACGAGGGTCAGAATTCACCCCTCCACTTT CAINEGQNSPLHF
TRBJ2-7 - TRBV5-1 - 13 TGCGCCAGCAGCTTTGGGCTGGTGGACGAGCAGTACTTC CASSFGLVDEQYF
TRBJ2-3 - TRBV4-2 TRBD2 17 TGTGCCAGCAGCCCAGGACTAGCGGGGGGGCAGGCTGATACGCAGTATTTT CASSPGLAGGQADTQYF
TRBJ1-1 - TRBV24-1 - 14 TGTGCCACCAGTGCTGGTGCTGGGGCCCTTGGAGCTTTCTTT CATSAGAGALGAFF
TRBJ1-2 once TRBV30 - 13 TGTGCCTGGAGGGTCCTTCGGGTTACTGGCTACACCTTC CAWRVLRVTGYTF
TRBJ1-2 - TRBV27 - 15 TGTGCCAGCAGTAAACAGACGGCCCCTAACTATGGCTACACCTTC CASSKQTAPNYGYTF
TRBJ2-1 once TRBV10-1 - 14 TGCGCCAGCAGTGTGAGTAGCGGCTACAATGAGCAGTTCTTC CASSVSSGYNEQFF
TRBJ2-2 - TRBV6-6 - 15 TGTGCCAGCCAGATGGGAAGCGGCCCTACCGGGGAGCTGTTTTTT CASQMGSGPTGELFF
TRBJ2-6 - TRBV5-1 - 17 TGCGCCAGCAGCTTAAAGCAGGTCAACTCTGGGGCCAACGTCCTGACTTTC CASSLKQVNSGANVLTF
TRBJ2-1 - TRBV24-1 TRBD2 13 TGTGCCGCCCGGGGGGGGCCCTACAATGAGCAGTTCTTC CAARGGPYNEQFF
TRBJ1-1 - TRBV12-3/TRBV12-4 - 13 TGTGCCAGCAGCCGGAGGGCAGACACTGAAGCTTTCTTT CASSRRADTEAFF
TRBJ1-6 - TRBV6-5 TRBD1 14 TGTGCCAGCAGCCTCCGGGACAGATCAGACCCCCTCCACTTT CASSLRDRSDPLHF
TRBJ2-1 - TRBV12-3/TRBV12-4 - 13 TGTGCCAGCAGGGGAGGGGGGCACAATGAGCAGTTCTTC CASRGGGHNEQFF
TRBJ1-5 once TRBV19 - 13 TGTGCCAGTAAACACGGACGGCGGGGGCCCCAGCATTTT CASKHGRRGPQHF
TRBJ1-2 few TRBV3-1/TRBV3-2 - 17 TGTGCCAGCAGCCATGGTATGACTCGTAGGTTGAAGTATGGCTACACCTTC CASSHGMTRRLKYGYTF
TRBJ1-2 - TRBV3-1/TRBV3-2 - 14 TGTGCCAGCAGCCAAGCAGCTAGGAACTATGGCTACACCTTC CASSQAARNYGYTF
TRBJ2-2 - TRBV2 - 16 TGTGCCAGCAGTGAAGCCCGGGCAGGGATCACCGGGGAGCTGTTTTTT CASSEARAGITGELFF
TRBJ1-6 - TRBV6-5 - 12 TGTGCCACCTCCCTCGTGAATTCACCCCTCCACTTT CATSLVNSPLHF
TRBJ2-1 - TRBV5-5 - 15 TGTGCCAGCAGCTTGGGCCCGGTTGGGGCTTATGAGCAGTTCTTC CASSLGPVGAYEQFF
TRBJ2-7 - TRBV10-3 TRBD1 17 TGTGCCACCGAACCCACAAGAGCCGGGACAGTTTCCTACGAGCAGTACTTC CATEPTRAGTVSYEQYF
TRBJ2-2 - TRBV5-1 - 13 TGCGCCAGCAGCTTAAAAAGCGGCGGGGAGCTGTTTTTT CASSLKSGGELFF
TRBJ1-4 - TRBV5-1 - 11 TGCGCCAGCAGCCTACAGGGAGAACTGTTTTTT CASSLQGELFF
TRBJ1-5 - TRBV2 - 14 TGTGCCAGTACCCTGGGAGGGGTTTATCAGCCCCAGCATTTT CASTLGGVYQPQHF
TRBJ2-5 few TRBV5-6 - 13 TGTGCCAGCAGCTTGGCGTCGGGAGAGACCCAGTACTTC CASSLASGETQYF
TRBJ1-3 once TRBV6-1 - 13 TGTGCCAGCAGTGAAGCGACAGGAAACACCATATATTTT CASSEATGNTIYF
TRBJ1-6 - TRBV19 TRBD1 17 TGTGCCAGTAGTATAGGACAGGGAAGGACCTATAATTCACCCCTCCACTTT CASSIGQGRTYNSPLHF